This T cell receptor (beta chain) was sequenced in a study of vaccination and CD4 T cells after COVID-19. Comments on this clonotype: The antigen is unknown.

An Oncomine TCR Beta short-read assay was used to sequence the DNA from cultured CD4+ T cells. TCRdb re-called the PCR reads with MiXCR, one entry per CDR3 protein. The repertoire holds 3,000 to 3,500 distinct CDR3 sequences, with approximately 24% as singletons. V lost 0 bases and J lost 1, with 6 bases in between. CDR3 size: 15 residues. The germline CDR1 and CDR2 sequences are SGHTA and FQGNSA. Treatment in this sample: roughly 11-day PBMC culture with coronavirus spike peptide pools or control peptides (ViraFEST assay). This clonotype originated in a human donor who had recovered from COVID-19. J is TRBJ2-2 and V is TRBV7-2; TRBD1 might be the D (5 bases). The sample in question was CD4+ T cells from blood, cultured in vitro, obtained after SARS-CoV-2 vaccination. Here the CDR3 DNA reads TGTGCCAGCAGCTTAGCAGGGGTGAACACCGGGGAGCTGTTTTTT. Encoded protein: CASSLAGVNTGELFF.